This T cell receptor (beta chain) was captured by sequencing in a study of beta chain features in type 1 diabetes. Study-level findings and limits: Moderate yet significant TCRB CDR3 shortening was seen in Type 1 diabetes patients in all four CD4+ subsets. Insertions were fewer and deletions more numerous at VDJ junctions in type 1 diabetes patients.

To note about this clone: Its antigen is undetermined.

The sequenced template was cDNA made from the entire isolated RNA. Each sample of naive, central memory or regulatory T cells had, on average, approximately 3.5 million reads. Here immunoSEQ multiplex PCR was the method, and the copy in TCRdb shows in-frame clones only, minus some. The sample carries about 900,000 clones, 17% recorded once. It was one heparinised blood draw, averaging around 100 mL, that each donor gave. The source is a woman between 18 and 29 years old in good health. The sequenced material came from naive CD4+ T cells from blood.

The DNA of the CDR3 is TGTGCCAGCAGTCGATCGGGGGGCGGTTCAGACAATGAGCAGTTCTTC. Encoded protein: CASSRSGGGSDNEQFF. V and J are TRBV28 and TRBJ2-1, with D perhaps TRBD2 (7 bases). This CDR3 has 16 amino acids. Looked up from germline, CDR1 is MDHEN and CDR2 is SYDVKM. V was shortened by 5 bases and J by 5 bases, with 19 bases between the two germline ends.